Listed below are T cell receptor beta chains from one sample, sequenced in a study of identifying expanded T cells in peripheral blood. Sequencing used immunoSEQ multiplex PCR; TCRdb keeps in-frame clones, though not all of them. The data hold about 110,000 clones, with 88% observed a single time. The sequencing input was blood. The receptor source for this set is a person aged 18-69 years in good health. Both conserved end residues are part of each CDR3. D genes are given only for firm matches. Not every row has a clone size; where given, it reads once, few, many or a size class.

d_call: -; j_call: TRBJ2-7; v_call: TRBV27; clone_size: -; cdr3_nt: TGTGCCAGCAGTGCGAACCCAGACCAACCTATCTACGAGCAGTACTTC; cdr3_aa: CASSANPDQPIYEQYF
d_call: -; j_call: TRBJ1-1; v_call: TRBV5-4; clone_size: -; cdr3_nt: TGTGCCAGCAGCTTAGGAACAAGGCCTGAAGCTTTCTTT; cdr3_aa: CASSLGTRPEAFF
d_call: -; j_call: TRBJ1-5; v_call: TRBV7-3; clone_size: -; cdr3_nt: TGTGCCAGCAGCTCGAGGGGGTCAGATTTGGGCCAGCCCCAGCATTTT; cdr3_aa: CASSSRGSDLGQPQHF
d_call: TRBD1; j_call: TRBJ2-7; v_call: TRBV28; clone_size: -; cdr3_nt: TGTGCCAGCAGTTCATCCGGGACAGGGGGCTACGAGCAGTACTTC; cdr3_aa: CASSSSGTGGYEQYF
d_call: -; j_call: TRBJ1-4; v_call: TRBV6-1; clone_size: -; cdr3_nt: TGTGCCGCCCAAGAAGAGAATAATGAAAAACTGTTTTTT; cdr3_aa: CAAQEENNEKLFF
d_call: TRBD1; j_call: TRBJ1-2; v_call: TRBV2; clone_size: -; cdr3_nt: TGTGCCAGCAGCGAGACAGGGGCCAATCCCCTAACGGGCTACACCTTC; cdr3_aa: CASSETGANPLTGYTF
d_call: -; j_call: TRBJ2-7; v_call: TRBV7-2; clone_size: -; cdr3_nt: TGTGCCAGCAGCGAAGGCTACGAGCAGTACTTC; cdr3_aa: CASSEGYEQYF
d_call: -; j_call: TRBJ2-7; v_call: TRBV6-5; clone_size: once; cdr3_nt: TGTGCCAGCAGTTACAGGGGACAAGAGCAGTACTTC; cdr3_aa: CASSYRGQEQYF
d_call: TRBD1; j_call: TRBJ1-4; v_call: TRBV28; clone_size: -; cdr3_nt: TGTGCCAGCAGTTCACGGTTCACAGGGGGCGGTGAAAAACTGTTTTTT; cdr3_aa: CASSSRFTGGGEKLFF
d_call: -; j_call: TRBJ2-5; v_call: TRBV10-2; clone_size: -; cdr3_nt: TGCGCCAGCAGTCCGGTGGGGGGACGGGGGACCCAGTACTTC; cdr3_aa: CASSPVGGRGTQYF
d_call: TRBD1; j_call: TRBJ2-7; v_call: TRBV10-2; clone_size: -; cdr3_nt: TGCGCCAGCACCACGCCGACAGGGGGGTACGAGCAGTACTTC; cdr3_aa: CASTTPTGGYEQYF
d_call: TRBD1; j_call: TRBJ1-2; v_call: TRBV6-6; clone_size: once; cdr3_nt: TGTGCCAGCAGTGACGGGACAGGGTCAGGGGTCCACACCTTC; cdr3_aa: CASSDGTGSGVHTF
d_call: TRBD2; j_call: TRBJ2-5; v_call: TRBV5-1; clone_size: -; cdr3_nt: TGCGCCAGCAGCTTGGGGCCTAGCGGGAGGGCCAAGGGTGAGACCCAGTACTTC; cdr3_aa: CASSLGPSGRAKGETQYF
d_call: TRBD2; j_call: TRBJ2-3; v_call: TRBV27; clone_size: -; cdr3_nt: TGTGCCAGCAGTGGCGGACTAGCGGGACCCACAGATACGCAGTATTTT; cdr3_aa: CASSGGLAGPTDTQYF
d_call: -; j_call: TRBJ2-5; v_call: TRBV18; clone_size: -; cdr3_nt: TGTGCCAGCTCACAGGGGTACCAAGAGACCCAGTACTTC; cdr3_aa: CASSQGYQETQYF
d_call: -; j_call: TRBJ1-1; v_call: TRBV7-9; clone_size: few; cdr3_nt: TGTGCCAGCAGCCGGACCGAAAAGGAAGCTTTCTTT; cdr3_aa: CASSRTEKEAFF
d_call: -; j_call: TRBJ1-5; v_call: TRBV5-8; clone_size: -; cdr3_nt: TGTGCCAGCAGCTATGGGACGGTTAGCAATCAGCCCCAGCATTTT; cdr3_aa: CASSYGTVSNQPQHF
d_call: -; j_call: TRBJ2-1; v_call: TRBV10-1; clone_size: -; cdr3_nt: TGCGCCAGCAGTGAAGCGGTAGCCTACAATGAGCAGTTCTTC; cdr3_aa: CASSEAVAYNEQFF
d_call: -; j_call: TRBJ1-4; v_call: TRBV18; clone_size: -; cdr3_nt: TGTGCCAGCTCACTCAGGGGAACTAATGAAAAACTGTTTTTT; cdr3_aa: CASSLRGTNEKLFF
d_call: -; j_call: TRBJ1-2; v_call: TRBV30; clone_size: once; cdr3_nt: TGTGCCTGGAAGGTGAGCGGAAGGGTCTATGGCTACACCTTC; cdr3_aa: CAWKVSGRVYGYTF
d_call: -; j_call: TRBJ2-2; v_call: TRBV7-9; clone_size: -; cdr3_nt: TGTGCCAGCAGCTACGGGAGCACCGGGGAGCTGTTTTTT; cdr3_aa: CASSYGSTGELFF
d_call: TRBD2; j_call: TRBJ2-1; v_call: TRBV7-2; clone_size: once; cdr3_nt: TGTGCCAGCAGCTTAGTTAGCGGGAGCCACAATGAGCAGTTCTTC; cdr3_aa: CASSLVSGSHNEQFF
d_call: -; j_call: TRBJ1-1; v_call: TRBV6-1; clone_size: -; cdr3_nt: TGTGCCAGCAGTGGGGACGGCCACACTGAAGCTTTCTTT; cdr3_aa: CASSGDGHTEAFF
d_call: -; j_call: TRBJ1-1; v_call: TRBV19; clone_size: -; cdr3_nt: TGTGCCAGTAGTATAGATCTAGGGGGAGGCACTGAAGCTTTCTTT; cdr3_aa: CASSIDLGGGTEAFF
d_call: -; j_call: TRBJ1-5; v_call: TRBV28; clone_size: few; cdr3_nt: TGTGCCAGCAGATCGACACTAGGGAATCAGCCCCAGCATTTT; cdr3_aa: CASRSTLGNQPQHF
d_call: -; j_call: TRBJ2-5; v_call: TRBV27; clone_size: -; cdr3_nt: TGTGCCAGCAGTTTTCGAGAGACCCAGTACTTC; cdr3_aa: CASSFRETQYF
d_call: TRBD2; j_call: TRBJ2-2; v_call: TRBV18; clone_size: -; cdr3_nt: TGTGCCAGCTCACCAGTGCCTAGCGGGGGGAACACCGGGGAGCTGTTTTTT; cdr3_aa: CASSPVPSGGNTGELFF
d_call: -; j_call: TRBJ2-3; v_call: TRBV10-3; clone_size: -; cdr3_nt: TGTGCCACCTCCGGGACTGTGACTAGCACAGATACGCAGTATTTT; cdr3_aa: CATSGTVTSTDTQYF
d_call: TRBD1; j_call: TRBJ2-3; v_call: TRBV2; clone_size: -; cdr3_nt: TGTGCCAGCAGTAGGACAGGGGCAAGCACAGATACGCAGTATTTT; cdr3_aa: CASSRTGASTDTQYF
d_call: TRBD1; j_call: TRBJ1-1; v_call: TRBV2; clone_size: -; cdr3_nt: TGTGCCAGCAGTAAACAAGGACAGGTCGGCGCTGAAGCTTTCTTT; cdr3_aa: CASSKQGQVGAEAFF
d_call: -; j_call: TRBJ1-5; v_call: TRBV19; clone_size: -; cdr3_nt: TGTGCCAGTAGGACAGGAAAAAGCAATCAGCCCCAGCATTTT; cdr3_aa: CASRTGKSNQPQHF
d_call: -; j_call: TRBJ2-5; v_call: TRBV9; clone_size: -; cdr3_nt: TGTGCCAGCAGCGTAGCTACGGGGGATGCGGAGACCCAGTACTTC; cdr3_aa: CASSVATGDAETQYF
d_call: TRBD1; j_call: TRBJ2-5; v_call: TRBV19; clone_size: -; cdr3_nt: TGTGCCAGTAGTTCACAGGGGGCTAGGGAGACCCAGTACTTC; cdr3_aa: CASSSQGARETQYF
d_call: -; j_call: TRBJ1-3; v_call: TRBV7-9; clone_size: -; cdr3_nt: TGTGCCAGCAAGAGGGGGGACTACACTTTTGGAAACACCATATATTTT; cdr3_aa: CASKRGDYTFGNTIYF
d_call: -; j_call: TRBJ2-3; v_call: TRBV6-4; clone_size: -; cdr3_nt: TGTGCCAGCAGTGACTCGACGGCAGATACGCAGTATTTT; cdr3_aa: CASSDSTADTQYF
d_call: -; j_call: TRBJ2-7; v_call: TRBV6-1; clone_size: -; cdr3_nt: TGTGCCAGCAGTGAATACGAGCAGTACTTC; cdr3_aa: CASSEYEQYF
d_call: -; j_call: TRBJ2-5; v_call: TRBV28; clone_size: -; cdr3_nt: TGTGCCAGCAGTCCTATCGGGACCAGGGGTGGAGAGACCCAGTACTTC; cdr3_aa: CASSPIGTRGGETQYF
d_call: -; j_call: TRBJ2-3; v_call: TRBV29-1; clone_size: once; cdr3_nt: TGCAGCGTTGAAACAGGAAGGGACACGCAGTATTTT; cdr3_aa: CSVETGRDTQYF
d_call: TRBD2; j_call: TRBJ2-3; v_call: TRBV14; clone_size: -; cdr3_nt: TGTGCCAGCACCAGGAGGACTAGCGGGGGGGTCACAGATACGCAGTATTTT; cdr3_aa: CASTRRTSGGVTDTQYF
d_call: TRBD1; j_call: TRBJ1-2; v_call: TRBV9; clone_size: -; cdr3_nt: TGTGCCAGCAGCGACACCGGGACAGTTTCTAGGGGCTACACCTTC; cdr3_aa: CASSDTGTVSRGYTF
d_call: -; j_call: TRBJ1-1; v_call: TRBV29-1; clone_size: few; cdr3_nt: TGCAGCGGTCGAGAACCGGGACGGGACACTGAAGCTTTCTTT; cdr3_aa: CSGREPGRDTEAFF
d_call: -; j_call: TRBJ2-3; v_call: TRBV10-3; clone_size: -; cdr3_nt: TGTGCCATCGGGGGATTCACAGATACGCAGTATTTT; cdr3_aa: CAIGGFTDTQYF
d_call: TRBD1; j_call: TRBJ2-2; v_call: TRBV5-1; clone_size: -; cdr3_nt: TGCGCCAGCGGCCCCGGGACAGGGGGCACCGGGGAGCTGTTTTTT; cdr3_aa: CASGPGTGGTGELFF
d_call: TRBD1; j_call: TRBJ2-2; v_call: TRBV28; clone_size: -; cdr3_nt: TGTGCCAGCAGTTCTACAGGGGTCGGCACCGGGGAGCTGTTTTTT; cdr3_aa: CASSSTGVGTGELFF
d_call: -; j_call: TRBJ2-2; v_call: TRBV5-1; clone_size: -; cdr3_nt: TGCGCCAGCACCTCGCGGGCCGGGGAGCTGTTTTTT; cdr3_aa: CASTSRAGELFF
d_call: -; j_call: TRBJ1-5; v_call: TRBV6-6; clone_size: -; cdr3_nt: TGTGCCAGCAGTTACTCGGGGGGCATGGGCAATCAGCCCCAGCATTTT; cdr3_aa: CASSYSGGMGNQPQHF
d_call: -; j_call: TRBJ2-7; v_call: TRBV7-2; clone_size: -; cdr3_nt: TGTGCCAGCAGCATGTACCGGGCCGATCAGGGGCAGTACTTC; cdr3_aa: CASSMYRADQGQYF
d_call: -; j_call: TRBJ2-5; v_call: TRBV19; clone_size: -; cdr3_nt: TGTGCCAGTAGCTCTCACCCTTTAAACCAAGAGACCCAGTACTTC; cdr3_aa: CASSSHPLNQETQYF
d_call: -; j_call: TRBJ1-4; v_call: TRBV6-5; clone_size: -; cdr3_nt: TGTGCCAGCAGTTACCGGGGAGTAGATGAAAAACTGTTTTTT; cdr3_aa: CASSYRGVDEKLFF
d_call: TRBD2; j_call: TRBJ2-1; v_call: TRBV19; clone_size: -; cdr3_nt: TGTGCCAGTAGTCCAGCCCCTAGCGGGAGACCCTACAATGAGCAGTTCTTC; cdr3_aa: CASSPAPSGRPYNEQFF
d_call: -; j_call: TRBJ1-4; v_call: TRBV18; clone_size: -; cdr3_nt: TGTGCCAGCTCACCAGTCGAAACAGGGCAAGAAAAACTGTTTTTT; cdr3_aa: CASSPVETGQEKLFF
d_call: -; j_call: TRBJ2-7; v_call: TRBV28; clone_size: -; cdr3_nt: TGTGCCAGCAGTTTTGATTCCTACGAGCAGTACTTC; cdr3_aa: CASSFDSYEQYF
d_call: TRBD2; j_call: TRBJ2-7; v_call: TRBV5-6; clone_size: -; cdr3_nt: TGTGCCAGCTGGGACCAGCGGGAGACAAACTACGAGCAGTACTTC; cdr3_aa: CASWDQRETNYEQYF
d_call: -; j_call: TRBJ2-7; v_call: TRBV7-8; clone_size: -; cdr3_nt: TGTGCCAGCAGCCCTGTGGGCCTTTCCTACGAGCAGTACTTC; cdr3_aa: CASSPVGLSYEQYF
d_call: TRBD2; j_call: TRBJ2-5; v_call: TRBV5-6; clone_size: -; cdr3_nt: TGTGCCAGCAGCTTAACCGACGGGAGGTTAGAGACCCAGTACTTC; cdr3_aa: CASSLTDGRLETQYF